A single sample is the source of the 5 T cell receptor beta chains below, sequenced in a study of blood T cell repertoires in COVID-19. Method: immunoSEQ multiplex PCR; TCRdb's copy keeps in-frame clones and lacks some. The sample carries about 280,000 clones, 75% to 90% recorded once. The sample taken for sequencing was peripheral blood. These receptors were collected from a woman aged 35 to 49 who had recovered from COVID-19.

The V call is TRBV6-5, the J call TRBJ1-3; the D gene is possibly TRBD1 (5 bases). CDR1 MNHEY and CDR2 SVGAGI come from the germline V gene. This CDR3 is built from 15 residues. V lost 7 bases and J 0 bases, leaving 13 bases between the germline ends. The CDR3 loop reads CASMVGLSSGNTIYF. In nucleotides, the CDR3 is TGTGCCAGCATGGTGGGACTATCCTCTGGAAACACCATATATTTT.

The chain carries TRBV9 and TRBJ1-4; D possibly corresponds to TRBD1 (5 bases). Trimming took off 4 bases at V and 5 bases at J, with 12 bases between the two ends. The CDR3 spans 14 residues. CDR1 SGDLS and CDR2 YYNGEE come from the germline V gene. The CDR3 bases are TGTGCCAGCAGCCAAGGACACCGAAATGAAAAACTGTTTTTT. Translating gives CASSQGHRNEKLFF.

This chain links TRBV3-1 (or the pseudogene TRBV3-2) with TRBJ2-3; 8 nucleotides line up with TRBD1. The CDR3 consists of 17 residues. CDR1 and CDR2 from the germline V gene are LGHDT and YNNKEL (reference sequence). V lost 3 bases and J lost 4; bases outside the gene matches: 12. CDR3 nucleotides: TGTGCCAGCAGCCAGGAACGGATCGGACAGGGCTCAGATACGCAGTATTTT. Its translation: CASSQERIGQGSDTQYF.

The V gene is TRBV24-1, the J gene TRBJ2-6; 7 positions agree with TRBD1. The CDR3 spans 16 residues. Germline V gives CDR1 KGHDR, CDR2 SFDVKD. V dropped 3 bases and J dropped 1; count of bases not matched to a gene: 2. This CDR3 is CATSDRTGSGANVLTF. DNA for the CDR3: TGTGCCACCAGTGATCGGACAGGTTCTGGGGCCAACGTCCTGACTTTC.

The rearrangement links TRBV10-2 to TRBJ2-1; 11 bases fit TRBD2. V shed 0 bases and J 5 bases; nucleotides not matched to a gene: 0. The germline gives CDR1 WSHSY, CDR2 SAAADI. This CDR3 has 15 amino acids. The CDR3 loop is CASSESGLADNEQFF. Written as DNA, the CDR3 is TGCGCCAGCAGTGAGTCGGGACTAGCGGACAATGAGCAGTTCTTC.